This TCR beta chain was obtained from a study of blood T cell repertoires in COVID-19. Study at large: Acute and convalescent COVID-19 samples came from the United States, Italy and Spain.

The CDR3 is made up of 17 amino acids. CDR1 is SGHRS and CDR2 is YFSETQ in the germline V gene. V lost 1 base and J lost 6, with 23 bases in between. Profiling relied on immunoSEQ multiplex PCR, and the TCRdb table lists in-frame clones only, not all of them. The table shows about 140,000 clones, with 88% occurring only once. Material: peripheral blood. The source of this sequence is a human donor with COVID-19, enrolled during active disease. The donor label of this sample is uncertain. V and J are TRBV5-1 and TRBJ2-7; TRBD2 is a possible D gene (5 bases). Here the CDR3 reads CASSLIVRGKVWSEQYF. The DNA for the CDR3 is TGCGCCAGCAGCTTGATTGTTCGGGGTAAGGTTTGGAGCGAGCAGTACTTC. Variable domain in full (rest from reference TRBV5-1 and TRBJ2-7): KAGVTQTPRYLIKTRGQQVTLSCSPISGHRSVSWYQQTPGQGLQFLFEYFSETQRNKGNFPGRFSGRQFSNSRSEMNVSTLELGDSALYLCASSLIVRGKVWSEQYFGPGTRLTVT.